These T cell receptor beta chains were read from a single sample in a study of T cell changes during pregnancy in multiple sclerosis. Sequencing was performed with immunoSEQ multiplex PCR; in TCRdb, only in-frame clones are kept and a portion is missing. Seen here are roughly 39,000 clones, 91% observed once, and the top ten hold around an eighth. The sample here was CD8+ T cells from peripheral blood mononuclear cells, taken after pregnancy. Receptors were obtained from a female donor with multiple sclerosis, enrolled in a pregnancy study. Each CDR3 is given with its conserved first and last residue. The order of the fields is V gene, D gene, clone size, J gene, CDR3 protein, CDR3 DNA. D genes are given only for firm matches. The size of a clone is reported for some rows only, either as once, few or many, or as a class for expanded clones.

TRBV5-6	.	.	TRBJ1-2	CASSLINRETGYTF	TGTGCCAGCAGCTTAATAAACAGGGAAACGGGCTACACCTTC
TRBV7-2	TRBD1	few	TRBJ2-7	CASSPGQVISYEQYF	TGTGCCAGCAGCCCAGGACAGGTTATCTCCTACGAGCAGTACTTC
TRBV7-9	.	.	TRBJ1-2	CASNRGGGSDGYTF	TGTGCCAGCAACCGAGGGGGGGGCAGTGATGGCTACACCTTC
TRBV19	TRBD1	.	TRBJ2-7	CASGDRAYEQYF	TGTGCCAGTGGGGACAGGGCCTACGAGCAGTACTTC
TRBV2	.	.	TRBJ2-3	CASRTSTDTQYF	TGTGCCAGCAGGACTAGCACAGATACGCAGTATTTT
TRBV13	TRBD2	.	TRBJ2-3	CASSLRTSGEYTDTQYF	TGTGCCAGCAGCCTTCGGACTAGCGGGGAGTACACAGATACGCAGTATTTT
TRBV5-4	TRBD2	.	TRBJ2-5	CASSLFAGGSQETQYF	TGTGCCAGCAGCTTGTTTGCGGGGGGATCCCAAGAGACCCAGTACTTC
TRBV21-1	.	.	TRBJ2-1	CASSKVRGAYNEQFF	TGTGCCAGCAGCAAAGTGCGGGGGGCATACAATGAGCAGTTCTTC
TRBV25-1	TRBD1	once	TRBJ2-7	CASSARDRGSYEQYF	TGTGCCAGCAGTGCCCGGGACAGGGGGTCCTACGAGCAGTACTTC
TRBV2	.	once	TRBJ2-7	CASSVGDETYEQYF	TGTGCCAGCAGTGTAGGAGACGAAACCTACGAGCAGTACTTC
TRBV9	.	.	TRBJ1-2	CASRNTGPGGYTF	TGTGCCAGCAGAAATACAGGGCCGGGCGGCTACACCTTC
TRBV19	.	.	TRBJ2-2	CASSERRDIYTGELFF	TGTGCCAGTAGTGAACGCAGGGATATTTATACCGGGGAGCTGTTTTTT
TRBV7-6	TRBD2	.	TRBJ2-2	CASSFFSGTSADTGELFF	TGTGCCAGCAGCTTTTTTTCCGGGACTAGTGCCGACACCGGGGAGCTGTTTTTT
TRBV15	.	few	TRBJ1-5	CATSSKGGSNQPQHF	TGTGCCACCAGCAGTAAGGGAGGGAGCAATCAGCCCCAGCATTTT
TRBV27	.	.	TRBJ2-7	CASSLPGSYEQYF	TGTGCCAGCAGTTTACCAGGGTCCTACGAGCAGTACTTC
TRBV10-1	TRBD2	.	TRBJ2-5	CASSETGGPLETQYF	TGCGCCAGCAGTGAAACGGGAGGGCCGCTAGAGACCCAGTACTTC
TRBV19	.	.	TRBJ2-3	CASSSDSSTDTQYF	TGTGCCAGTAGTTCTGACAGTAGCACAGATACGCAGTATTTT
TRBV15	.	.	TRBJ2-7	CATSGGTESYF	TGTGCCACCAGCGGGGGGACCGAGTCGTACTTC
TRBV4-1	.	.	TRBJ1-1	CASSQARRGNTEAFF	TGCGCCAGCAGCCAAGCCCGCCGGGGGAACACTGAAGCTTTCTTT
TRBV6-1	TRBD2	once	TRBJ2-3	CASSEGGGHTDTQYF	TGTGCCAGCAGTGAAGGCGGGGGGCACACAGATACGCAGTATTTT
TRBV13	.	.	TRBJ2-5	CASSFLATETQYF	TGTGCCAGCAGCTTTTTAGCGACGGAGACCCAGTACTTC
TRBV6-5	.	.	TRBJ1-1	CASSHGPNTEAFF	TGTGCCAGCAGCCATGGGCCAAACACTGAAGCTTTCTTT
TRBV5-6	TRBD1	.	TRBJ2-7	CASSYLRDSSYEQYF	TGTGCCAGCAGCTATCTCCGGGACAGCTCCTACGAGCAGTACTTC
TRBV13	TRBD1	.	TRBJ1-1	CASSSRTGTPEAFF	TGTGCCAGCAGCTCGCGGACAGGGACTCCTGAAGCTTTCTTT
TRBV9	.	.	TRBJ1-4	CASSLGTANEKLFF	TGTGCCAGCAGCCTCGGGACTGCTAATGAAAAACTGTTTTTT
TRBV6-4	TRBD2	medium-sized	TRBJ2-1	CASSPTSGSYNEQFF	TGTGCCAGCAGCCCGACTAGCGGCTCCTACAATGAGCAGTTCTTC
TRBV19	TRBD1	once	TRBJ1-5	CASSIDSGGRNQPQHF	TGTGCCAGTAGTATAGACTCAGGGGGCAGGAATCAGCCCCAGCATTTT
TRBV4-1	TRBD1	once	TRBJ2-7	CASSQDGFGQGFYEQYF	TGCGCCAGCAGCCAAGATGGTTTTGGACAGGGCTTTTACGAGCAGTACTTC
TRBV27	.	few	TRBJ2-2	CASSPGLNTGELFF	TGTGCCAGCAGCCCCGGACTGAACACCGGGGAGCTGTTTTTT
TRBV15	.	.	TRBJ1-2	CATSYDSNYGYTF	TGTGCCACCAGTTACGACAGCAACTATGGCTACACCTTC
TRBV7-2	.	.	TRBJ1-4	CASSLGGRGSFEKLFF	TGTGCCAGCAGCTTAGGTGGTAGGGGGTCGTTTGAAAAACTGTTTTTT
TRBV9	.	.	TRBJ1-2	CASSLRQEFYLNYGYTF	TGTGCCAGCAGCCTCCGACAGGAGTTCTACCTTAACTATGGCTACACCTTC
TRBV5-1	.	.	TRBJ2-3	CASSPGTFASTDTQYF	TGCGCCAGCAGCCCGGGGACTTTCGCTAGCACAGATACGCAGTATTTT
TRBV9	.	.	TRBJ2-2	CASTQGRAGELFF	TGTGCCAGCACCCAGGGGAGGGCCGGGGAGCTGTTTTTT
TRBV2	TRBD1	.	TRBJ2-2	CASSEPIGDRRGTGELFF	TGTGCCAGCAGTGAACCAATAGGGGACAGGCGTGGGACCGGGGAGCTGTTTTTT
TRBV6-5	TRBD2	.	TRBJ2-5	CASSVGLADQETQYF	TGTGCCAGCAGTGTCGGACTAGCGGATCAAGAGACCCAGTACTTC
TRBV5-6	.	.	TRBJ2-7	CASSLSTEQYF	TGTGCCAGCAGCTTATCTACCGAGCAGTACTTC
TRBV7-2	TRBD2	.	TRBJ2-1	CASSPQRGPSYNEQFF	TGTGCCAGCAGCCCGCAGCGGGGGCCTTCCTACAATGAGCAGTTCTTC
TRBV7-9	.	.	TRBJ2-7	CASSFRAYEQYF	TGTGCCAGCAGCTTCAGGGCCTACGAGCAGTACTTC
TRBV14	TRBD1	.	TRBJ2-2	CASSRGQGWTGELFF	TGTGCCAGCAGCCGCGGACAGGGATGGACCGGGGAGCTGTTTTTT
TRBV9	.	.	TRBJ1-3	CASSANGGSGNTIYF	TGTGCCAGCAGCGCAAACGGGGGGTCTGGAAACACCATATATTTT
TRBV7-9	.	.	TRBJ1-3	CASSFDSLLNTIYF	TGTGCCAGCAGCTTCGACAGTCTATTAAACACCATATATTTT
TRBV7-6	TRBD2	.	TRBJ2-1	CASSSRTSGIYNEQFF	TGTGCCAGCAGCTCTAGGACTAGCGGGATCTACAATGAGCAGTTCTTC
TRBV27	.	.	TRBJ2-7	CASSLSAPEFTYEQYF	TGTGCCAGCAGTTTATCGGCCCCAGAATTCACCTACGAGCAGTACTTC
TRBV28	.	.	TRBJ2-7	CASSRDYQAYEQYF	TGTGCCAGCAGCCGCGACTACCAGGCCTACGAGCAGTACTTC
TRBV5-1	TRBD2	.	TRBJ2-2	CASSSPSSGSTGELFF	TGCGCCAGCAGCTCACCGTCTAGCGGGAGCACCGGGGAGCTGTTTTTT
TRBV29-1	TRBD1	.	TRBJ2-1	CSVEDPQGTGGIEQFF	TGCAGCGTTGAAGATCCCCAGGGGACAGGGGGCATTGAGCAGTTCTTC
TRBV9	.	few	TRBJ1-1	CASSVGPGYEAFF	TGTGCCAGCAGCGTAGGACCGGGATATGAAGCTTTCTTT
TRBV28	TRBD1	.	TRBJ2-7	CASSLRQGITYEQYF	TGTGCCAGCAGCCTACGACAGGGGATCACCTACGAGCAGTACTTC
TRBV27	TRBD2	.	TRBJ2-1	CASRGYSGSSYNEQFF	TGTGCCAGCAGGGGTTACAGCGGGAGCTCCTACAATGAGCAGTTCTTC
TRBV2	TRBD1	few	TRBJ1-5	CASSGTATNQPQHF	TGTGCCAGCTCCGGGACAGCCACCAATCAGCCCCAGCATTTT
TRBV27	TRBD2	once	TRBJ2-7	CASSPGLSPYEQYF	TGTGCCAGCAGTCCGGGACTAAGCCCCTACGAGCAGTACTTC
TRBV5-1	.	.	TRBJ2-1	CASSLAAGRYNEQFF	TGCGCCAGCAGCTTGGCCGCAGGGCGATACAATGAGCAGTTCTTC
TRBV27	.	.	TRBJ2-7	CASSADYEQYF	TGTGCCAGCAGTGCGGACTACGAGCAGTACTTC
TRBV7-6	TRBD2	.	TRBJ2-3	CASSFRGELDTQYF	TGTGCCAGCAGCTTCCGGGGGGAGTTAGATACGCAGTATTTT
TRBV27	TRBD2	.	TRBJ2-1	CASSLRSGTSGRGSSYNEQFF	TGTGCCAGCAGTTTACGGTCCGGGACTAGCGGGAGAGGAAGCTCCTACAATGAGCAGTTCTTC
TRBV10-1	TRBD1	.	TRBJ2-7	CASTYAEDRGGHSYEQYF	TGCGCCAGCACCTACGCAGAGGACAGGGGAGGGCACTCCTACGAGCAGTACTTC